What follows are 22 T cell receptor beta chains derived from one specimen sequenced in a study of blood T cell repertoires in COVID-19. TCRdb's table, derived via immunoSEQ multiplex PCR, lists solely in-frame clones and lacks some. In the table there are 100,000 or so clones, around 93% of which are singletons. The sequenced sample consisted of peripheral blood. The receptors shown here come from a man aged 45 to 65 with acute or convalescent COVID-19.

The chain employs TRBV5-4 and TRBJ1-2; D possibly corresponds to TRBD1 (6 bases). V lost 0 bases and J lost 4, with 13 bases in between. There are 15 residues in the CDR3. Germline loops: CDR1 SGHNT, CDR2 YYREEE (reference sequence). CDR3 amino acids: CASSLGQVEGYGYTF. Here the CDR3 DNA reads TGTGCCAGCAGCTTGGGACAGGTCGAGGGCTATGGCTACACCTTC.

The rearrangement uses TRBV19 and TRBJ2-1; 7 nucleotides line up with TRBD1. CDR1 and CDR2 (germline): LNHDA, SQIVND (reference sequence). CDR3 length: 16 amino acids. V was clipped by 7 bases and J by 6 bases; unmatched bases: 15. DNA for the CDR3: TGTGCCAGTACTCATACAGGGGTCTCTTGGGGCAATGAGCAGTTCTTC. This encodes CASTHTGVSWGNEQFF.

CDR3: CASSRQRLAGDNTDTQYF. CDR3 DNA: TGTGCCAGCAGTCGCCAGCGACTAGCGGGGGACAACACAGATACGCAGTATTTT. The chain uses TRBV27 and TRBJ2-3; 12 nucleotides line up with TRBD2. This CDR3 region has 18 residues. After removal of 5 bases from V and 2 bases from J, the junction contained 11 bases not matched to a gene. Per the germline V gene, CDR1 is MNHEY and CDR2 is SMNVEV (reference sequence).

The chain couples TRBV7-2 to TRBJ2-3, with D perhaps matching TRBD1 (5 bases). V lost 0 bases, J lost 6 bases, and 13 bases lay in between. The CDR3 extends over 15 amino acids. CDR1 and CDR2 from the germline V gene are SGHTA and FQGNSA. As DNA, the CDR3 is TGTGCCAGCAGCTTAGCCTTCCAGGGTGCGGATACGCAGTATTTT. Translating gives CASSLAFQGADTQYF.

In DNA form, the CDR3 reads TGTGCCAGCAGCCCCGGACAGGGGCCTCGTGGGGATGGCTACACCTTC. Translation: CASSPGQGPRGDGYTF. The chain links TRBV7-6 to TRBJ1-2; 9 bases are a match to TRBD1. The ends lost 5 bases at V and 6 bases at J; junction bases unmatched: 13. The CDR3 runs 16 residues. Germline-derived CDR1 and CDR2 are SGHVS and FNYEAQ.

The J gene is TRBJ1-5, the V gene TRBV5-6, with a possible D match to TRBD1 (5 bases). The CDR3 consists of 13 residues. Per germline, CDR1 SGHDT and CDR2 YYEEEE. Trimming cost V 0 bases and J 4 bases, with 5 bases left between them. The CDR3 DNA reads TGTGCCAGCAGCTTGGCAGGGAATCAGCCCCAGCATTTT. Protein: CASSLAGNQPQHF. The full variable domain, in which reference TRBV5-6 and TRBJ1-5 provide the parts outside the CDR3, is DAGVTQSPTHLIKTRGQQVTLRCSPKSGHDTVSWYQQALGQGPQFIFQYYEEEERQRGNFPDRFSGHQFPNYSSELNVNALLLGDSALYLCASSLAGNQPQHFGDGTRLSIL.

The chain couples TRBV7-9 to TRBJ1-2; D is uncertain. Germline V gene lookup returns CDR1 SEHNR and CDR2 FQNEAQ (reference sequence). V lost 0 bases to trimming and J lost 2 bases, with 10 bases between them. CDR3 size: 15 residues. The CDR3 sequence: CASSLAVARNYGYTF. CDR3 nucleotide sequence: TGTGCCAGCAGCTTAGCGGTGGCGAGGAACTATGGCTACACCTTC.

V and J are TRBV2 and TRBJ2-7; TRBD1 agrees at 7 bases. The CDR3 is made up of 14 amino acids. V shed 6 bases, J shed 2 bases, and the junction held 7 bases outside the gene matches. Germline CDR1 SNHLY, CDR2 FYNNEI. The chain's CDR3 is CASSSPGQAYEQYF. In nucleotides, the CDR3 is TGTGCCAGCAGCTCCCCCGGACAGGCCTACGAGCAGTACTTC.

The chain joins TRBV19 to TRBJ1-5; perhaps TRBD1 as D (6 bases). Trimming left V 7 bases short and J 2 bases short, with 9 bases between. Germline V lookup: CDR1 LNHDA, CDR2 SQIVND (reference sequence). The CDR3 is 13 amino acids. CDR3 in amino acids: CASKGGGNQPQHF. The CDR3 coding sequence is TGTGCCAGTAAGGGGGGGGGCAATCAGCCCCAGCATTTT.

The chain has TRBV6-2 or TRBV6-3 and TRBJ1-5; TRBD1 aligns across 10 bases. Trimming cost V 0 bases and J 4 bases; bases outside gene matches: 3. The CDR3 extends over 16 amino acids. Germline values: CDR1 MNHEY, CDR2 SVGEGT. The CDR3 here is CASSYSGGQGNQPQHF. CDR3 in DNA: TGTGCCAGCAGTTACTCAGGGGGACAGGGGAATCAGCCCCAGCATTTT.

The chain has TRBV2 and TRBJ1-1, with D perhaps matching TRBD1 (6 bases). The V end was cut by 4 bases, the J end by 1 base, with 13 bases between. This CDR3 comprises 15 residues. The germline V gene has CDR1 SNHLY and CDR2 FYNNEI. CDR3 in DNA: TGTGCCAGCAGTGTCATCCGGACAGAGAACACTGAAGCTTTCTTT. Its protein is CASSVIRTENTEAFF.

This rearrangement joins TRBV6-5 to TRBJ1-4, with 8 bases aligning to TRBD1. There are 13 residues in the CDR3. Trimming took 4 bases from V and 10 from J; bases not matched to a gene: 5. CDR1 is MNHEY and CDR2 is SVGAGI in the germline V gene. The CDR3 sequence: CASSSATGGKLFF. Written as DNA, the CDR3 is TGTGCCAGCAGTTCCGCAACAGGGGGAAAACTGTTTTTT.

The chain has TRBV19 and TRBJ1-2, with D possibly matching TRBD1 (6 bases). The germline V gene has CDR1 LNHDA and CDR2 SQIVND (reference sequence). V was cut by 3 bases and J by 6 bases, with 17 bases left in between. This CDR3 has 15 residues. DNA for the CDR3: TGTGCCAGTAGTATTGACAGGAGTATGGTGAATGGCTACACCTTC. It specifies CASSIDRSMVNGYTF.

The CDR3 DNA follows: TGTGCCAGCAGCTTAGTGGCGATGAAGGGGGAGACCCAGTACTTC. Its translation is CASSLVAMKGETQYF. The gene calls are TRBV11-3 and TRBJ2-5; D perhaps matches TRBD1 (5 bases). The CDR3 sequence is 15 residues long. The V end was cut by 1 base, the J end by 5 bases, with 14 bases between. Germline-derived CDR1 and CDR2 are SGHNT and YENEEA.

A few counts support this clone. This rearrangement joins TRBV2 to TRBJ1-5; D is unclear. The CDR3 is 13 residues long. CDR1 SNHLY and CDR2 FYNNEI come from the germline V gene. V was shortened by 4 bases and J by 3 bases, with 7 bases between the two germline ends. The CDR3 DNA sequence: TGTGCCAGCAGTGCAGTTTCCAATCAGCCCCAGCATTTT. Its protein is CASSAVSNQPQHF.

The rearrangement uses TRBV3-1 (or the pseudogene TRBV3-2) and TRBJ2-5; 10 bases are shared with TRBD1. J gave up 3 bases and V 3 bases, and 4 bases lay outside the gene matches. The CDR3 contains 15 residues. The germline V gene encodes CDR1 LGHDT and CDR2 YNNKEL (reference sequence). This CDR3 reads CASSHGDRGEETQYF. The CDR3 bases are TGTGCCAGCAGCCATGGGGACAGGGGTGAAGAGACCCAGTACTTC.

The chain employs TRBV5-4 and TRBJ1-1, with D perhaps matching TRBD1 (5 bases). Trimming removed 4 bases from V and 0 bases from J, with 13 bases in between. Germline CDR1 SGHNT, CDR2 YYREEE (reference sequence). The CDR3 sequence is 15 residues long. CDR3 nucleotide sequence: TGTGCCAGCAGCCCCGGGAGAGGGGTGAACACTGAAGCTTTCTTT. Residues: CASSPGRGVNTEAFF.

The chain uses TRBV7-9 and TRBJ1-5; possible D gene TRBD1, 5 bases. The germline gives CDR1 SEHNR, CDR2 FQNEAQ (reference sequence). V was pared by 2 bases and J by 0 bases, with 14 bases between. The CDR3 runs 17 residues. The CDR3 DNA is TGTGCCAGCAGCTTAACGGAAACCAGGGATAGCAATCAGCCCCAGCATTTT. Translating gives CASSLTETRDSNQPQHF.

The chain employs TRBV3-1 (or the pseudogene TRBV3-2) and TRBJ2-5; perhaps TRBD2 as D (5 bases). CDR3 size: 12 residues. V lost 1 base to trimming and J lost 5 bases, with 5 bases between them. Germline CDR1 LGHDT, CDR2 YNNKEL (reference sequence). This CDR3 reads CASSQAGETQYF. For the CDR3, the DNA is TGTGCCAGCAGCCAAGCGGGGGAGACCCAGTACTTC.

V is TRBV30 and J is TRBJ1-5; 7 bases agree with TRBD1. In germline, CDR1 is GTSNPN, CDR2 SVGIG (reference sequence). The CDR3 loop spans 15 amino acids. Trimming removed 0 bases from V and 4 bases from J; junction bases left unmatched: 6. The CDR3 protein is CAWSVSRRGNQPQHF. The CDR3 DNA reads TGTGCCTGGAGTGTCTCCCGCAGGGGGAATCAGCCCCAGCATTTT.

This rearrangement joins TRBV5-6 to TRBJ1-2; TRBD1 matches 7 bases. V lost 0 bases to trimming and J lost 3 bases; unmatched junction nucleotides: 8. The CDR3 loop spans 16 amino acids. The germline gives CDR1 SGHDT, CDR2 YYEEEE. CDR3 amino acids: CASSLELGGTDYGYTF. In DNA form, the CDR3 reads TGTGCCAGCAGCTTGGAATTAGGGGGCACAGACTATGGCTACACCTTC.

CDR3 amino acids: CASRSPRAEFSYEQYF. CDR3 DNA sequence: TGTGCCAGCAGGTCCCCGAGGGCAGAATTCTCCTACGAGCAGTACTTC. V usage is TRBV6-6 and J usage is TRBJ2-7; perhaps TRBD2 as D (5 bases). The CDR3 consists of 16 residues. Germline assignment: CDR1 MNHNY and CDR2 SVGAGI (reference sequence). V was trimmed by 6 bases and J by 0 bases, leaving 18 bases between them.